This entry lists 14 T cell receptor beta chains sequenced from one sample in a study of T cell responses to AZD1222 COVID-19 vaccine. Sequenced by immunoSEQ multiplex PCR; TCRdb stores in-frame clones only, minus some. The sample holds about 140,000 clones, around 90% seen once. Here the sequenced sample was peripheral blood, taken 28 days after the second dose of the MenACWY control vaccine. These receptors all stem from an adult who received the MenACWY meningococcal vaccine as a control.

The sample holds one count of this clone. The V call is TRBV7-9, the J call TRBJ2-6, with D perhaps given as TRBD1 or TRBD2 (5 bases each). Trimming took off 1 base at V and 0 bases at J, with 10 bases between the two ends. The CDR3 spans 17 residues. The V gene's germline CDR1 is SEHNR and CDR2 FQNEAQ (reference sequence). Written as DNA, the CDR3 is TGTGCCAGCAGCTTAGAGAGGGGAGCCTCTGGGGCCAACGTCCTGACTTTC. Its protein is CASSLERGASGANVLTF. Full variable domain (rest looked up from reference TRBV7-9 and TRBJ2-6): DTGVSQNPRHKITKRGQNVTFRCDPISEHNRLYWYRQTLGQGPEFLTYFQNEAQLEKSRLLSDRFSAERPKGSFSTLEIQRTEQGDSAMYLCASSLERGASGANVLTFGAGSRLTVL.

V usage is TRBV5-3 and J usage is TRBJ2-4, with D perhaps TRBD2 (5 bases). TRBV5-3 is designated an ORF whose function remains uncertain. This CDR3 has 18 amino acids. Trimming stripped 0 bases from V and 0 bases from J, with 16 bases between. Here the CDR3 DNA reads TGTGCCAGAAGCTTGGCGTGGGAGCGGCTTCTAGCCAAAAACATTCAGTACTTC. Translating it yields CARSLAWERLLAKNIQYF.

The chain is built from TRBV28 and TRBJ2-2, with a weak D call TRBD1 (6 bases). V lost 6 bases and J 0 bases, leaving 11 bases between the germline ends. The CDR3 has 15 residues. Germline CDR1 and CDR2: MDHEN and SYDVKM. DNA for the CDR3: TGTGCCAGCAGGGAGACAGGTGCGAACACCGGGGAGCTGTTTTTT. This codes for CASRETGANTGELFF.

Turning to this clone: The identical CDR3 is also encoded by other nucleotide sequences in the sample. This sequence joins TRBV7-2 and TRBJ2-1; no definite D call. Germline CDR1 SGHTA, CDR2 FQGNSA. The V and J ends lost 3 bases and 2 bases respectively, with 5 bases between them. The CDR3 runs to 13 residues. DNA for the CDR3: TGTGCCAGCAGCTTTAAGCCCTACAATGAGCAGTTCTTC. Encoded protein: CASSFKPYNEQFF.

The rearrangement uses TRBV3-1 (or the pseudogene TRBV3-2) and TRBJ2-4, with D tentatively TRBD1 or TRBD2 (5 bases each). Germline lookup yields CDR1 LGHDT and CDR2 YNNKEL (reference sequence). The CDR3 spans 19 residues. Trimming removed 1 base at V and 0 bases at J, with 19 bases between. The CDR3 loop is CASSQVAGTGIIAKNIQYF. CDR3 DNA sequence: TGTGCCAGCAGCCAAGTAGCCGGGACGGGAATAATAGCCAAAAACATTCAGTACTTC.

The chain joins TRBV9 to TRBJ2-4, with 11 bases aligning to TRBD2. This CDR3 has 15 amino acids. Germline CDR1 reads SGDLS; CDR2 reads YYNGEE. The trim removed 3 bases at V and 6 bases at J, leaving 5 bases unmatched. The CDR3 protein is CASSGTGTSGNIQYF. The CDR3, as DNA: TGTGCCAGCAGCGGTACCGGGACTAGCGGAAACATTCAGTACTTC.

The J gene is TRBJ1-1, the V gene TRBV7-2; 7 nucleotides agree with TRBD1. The germline CDR1 and CDR2 sequences are SGHTA and FQGNSA. This CDR3 has 12 amino acids. The ends lost 4 bases at V and 10 bases at J; junction bases unmatched: 6. Here the CDR3 DNA reads TGTGCCAGCAGCTCATACACAGGGGCAGCTTTCTTT. Protein product: CASSSYTGAAFF.

The chain couples TRBV6-5 to TRBJ1-2, with no clear D. The CDR3 is 13 residues long. V was pared by 3 bases and J by 4 bases, with 9 bases between. Germline loops: CDR1 MNHEY, CDR2 SVGAGI. As DNA, the CDR3 is TGTGCCAGCAGTTATGGCCTCTCCTATGGCTACACCTTC. It translates to CASSYGLSYGYTF.

Only a few counts were recorded for this clone. This chain joins TRBV6-5 and TRBJ1-3; D is undetermined. The germline CDR1 and CDR2 sequences are MNHEY and SVGAGI. The germline V and J ends were trimmed by 4 bases and 2 bases, with 15 bases remaining between them. CDR3 length: 16 residues. The CDR3 coding sequence is TGTGCCAGCAGTTTAACAGCAACTAAAGCTGGAAACACCATATATTTT. This sequence encodes CASSLTATKAGNTIYF.

The V and J genes are TRBV24-1 and TRBJ2-2, with D possibly being TRBD1 (6 bases). Germline CDR1 reads KGHDR; CDR2 reads SFDVKD. V lost 9 bases, J lost 4 bases, and 17 bases lay in between. The CDR3 is 15 residues long. DNA of the CDR3: TGTGCCACCTCTCCTGGGGGCGCCGGCACCGGGGAGCTGTTTTTT. It specifies CATSPGGAGTGELFF.

This chain links TRBV6-2 or TRBV6-3 with TRBJ1-1, with D possibly being TRBD1 (5 bases). From germline, CDR1 is MNHEY and CDR2 SVGEGT. V gave up 5 bases and J gave up 2 bases, with 15 bases separating them. The CDR3 spans 15 residues. The CDR3 DNA is TGTGCCAGCAGTGGACTTGGACATCTCAACACTGAAGCTTTCTTT. Encoded protein: CASSGLGHLNTEAFF.

This clone has just a few counts. The rearrangement joins TRBV7-9 to TRBJ2-1, with D unresolved. Looked up from germline, CDR1 is SEHNR and CDR2 is FQNEAQ (reference sequence). V gave up 8 bases and J gave up 6 bases, with 11 bases separating them. This CDR3 has 12 amino acids. The CDR3 nucleotides are TGTGCCAGCGGCCTAGTGCTCAATGAGCAGTTCTTC. This gives the protein CASGLVLNEQFF.

V and J are TRBV3-1 (or the pseudogene TRBV3-2) and TRBJ1-5; D gene uncertain. The CDR3 has 13 residues. V was clipped by 5 bases and J by 4 bases, with 9 bases between them. Looked up from germline, CDR1 is LGHDT and CDR2 is YNNKEL (reference sequence). The CDR3 spells CASSTYENQPQHF. Here the CDR3 DNA reads TGTGCCAGCAGCACCTACGAAAATCAGCCCCAGCATTTT.

The chain joins TRBV6-5 to TRBJ1-1, with D maybe TRBD1 (5 bases). Trimming left V 9 bases short and J 4 bases short, with 18 bases between. The CDR3 consists of 14 residues. From germline, CDR1 is MNHEY and CDR2 SVGAGI. CDR3 sequence: CASGLQRGGTEAFF. The CDR3 bases are TGTGCCAGTGGCCTCCAAAGGGGTGGCACTGAAGCTTTCTTT.